The present T cell receptor beta chain was sequenced within a study of cytomegalovirus exposure and HLA in healthy donors. Background on the study: Within the Caucasian-associated ancestry cluster were roughly 82% of the approximately 400 genotyped donors.

Germline values: CDR1 KGHSH, CDR2 LQKENI. CDR3 size: 16 residues. V shed 4 bases and J 5 bases; nucleotides not matched to a gene: 9. In the case of this clone: Antigen unknown.

Study-wide findings and caveats: There were several of the most significant clusters that appeared linked to common viral pathogens in a later analysis. A later analysis revealed that TCR association rates differed between HLA loci, peaking at DRB1 and bottoming out at HLA-C. Earlier findings revealed that most TCR beta V segments proved productive either about 87% or about 30% of the time.

The primer mix had 60 Vbeta and 13 Jbeta primers. The method was immunoSEQ multiplex PCR; TCRdb's version includes in-frame clones alone and lacks a portion of them. The sample holds roughly 130,000 clones, more than 60% seen once. Material: PBMCs. This TCR derives from a middle-aged woman in good health and CMV-seropositive. The V call is TRBV18, the J call TRBJ2-1; 9 nucleotides line up with TRBD2. In DNA, the CDR3 is TGTGCCAGCTCACTGCTCCCGGGACTAGCAAACAATGAGCAGTTCTTC. This sequence encodes CASSLLPGLANNEQFF.